Sequencing of this T cell receptor beta chain was carried out in a study of blood T cell repertoires in COVID-19. Sequenced by immunoSEQ multiplex PCR; TCRdb stores in-frame clones only, minus some. Of tens of thousands of clones in the sample, 85% were seen once. This clone was picked up one time. The sample taken for sequencing was peripheral blood. The receptor was isolated from a man aged 60 to 75 with acute or convalescent COVID-19.

This CDR3 reads CASSTTRLAANNEQFF. The DNA for the CDR3 is TGTGCCAGTAGTACTACCAGACTAGCGGCAAACAATGAGCAGTTCTTC. The V gene is TRBV19, the J gene TRBJ2-1; 9 positions agree with TRBD2. CDR3 length: 16 amino acids. V was pared by 4 bases and J by 5 bases, with 9 bases of the junction left unmatched. The germline V gene has CDR1 LNHDA and CDR2 SQIVND (reference sequence).